This T cell receptor beta chain was sequenced for a study of memory CD4+ T cells and cytomegalovirus serostatus. Findings and limits, study-wide: CMV serostatus prediction reached median AUC approximately 0.95, or 0.91 with US-trained model.

Some clones are missing from TCRdb's copy, which holds only in-frame ones; the method was immunoSEQ multiplex PCR. The sample lists about 57,000 clones, roughly 80% occurring once. Single viable CD3+CD4+CD8-CD45RO+ cells were sorted as the memory CD4+ T cells. After thawing, CD4+ T cells were positively selected. Trimming removed 8 bases from V and 7 bases from J, with 29 bases in between. The CDR3 consists of 18 residues. The germline V gene has CDR1 MNHEY and CDR2 SMNVEV (reference sequence). In regard to this clone: Antigen: not known.

V usage is TRBV27 and J usage is TRBJ2-2, with a weak D call TRBD1 (6 bases). This sequence originates from an adult in good health and CMV-seronegative. The sample consisted of memory CD4+ T cells from blood. The CDR3: CASARDKGHQPGDGELFF. CDR3 DNA: TGTGCCAGCGCTCGGGACAAAGGGCACCAGCCAGGGGACGGGGAGCTGTTTTTT.